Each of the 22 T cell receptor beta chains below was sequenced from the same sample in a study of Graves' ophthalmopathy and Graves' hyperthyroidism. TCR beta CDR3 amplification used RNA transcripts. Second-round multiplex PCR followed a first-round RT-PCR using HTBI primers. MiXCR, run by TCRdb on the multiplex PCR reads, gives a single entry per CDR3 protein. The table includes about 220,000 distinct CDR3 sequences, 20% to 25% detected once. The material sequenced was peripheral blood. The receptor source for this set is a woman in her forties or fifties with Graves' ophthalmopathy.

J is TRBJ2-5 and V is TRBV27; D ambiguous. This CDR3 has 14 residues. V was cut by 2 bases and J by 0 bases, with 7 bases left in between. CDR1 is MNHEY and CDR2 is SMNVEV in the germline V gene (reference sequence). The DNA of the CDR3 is TGTGCCAGCAGTTTACTGGGGAACCAAGAGACCCAGTACTTC. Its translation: CASSLLGNQETQYF.

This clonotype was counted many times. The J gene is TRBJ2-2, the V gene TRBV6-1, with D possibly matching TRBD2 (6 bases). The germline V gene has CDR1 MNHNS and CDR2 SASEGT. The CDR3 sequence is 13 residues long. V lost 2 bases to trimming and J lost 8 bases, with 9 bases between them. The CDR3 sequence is CASSEQAGGELFF. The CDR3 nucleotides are TGTGCCAGCAGTGAACAGGCGGGGGGGGAGCTGTTTTTT.

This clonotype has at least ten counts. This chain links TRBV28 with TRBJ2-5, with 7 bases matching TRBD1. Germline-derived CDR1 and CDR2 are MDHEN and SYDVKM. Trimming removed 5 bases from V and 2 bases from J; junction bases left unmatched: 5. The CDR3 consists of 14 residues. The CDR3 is CASSRQGYQETQYF. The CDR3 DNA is TGTGCCAGCAGTCGACAGGGTTATCAAGAGACCCAGTACTTC.

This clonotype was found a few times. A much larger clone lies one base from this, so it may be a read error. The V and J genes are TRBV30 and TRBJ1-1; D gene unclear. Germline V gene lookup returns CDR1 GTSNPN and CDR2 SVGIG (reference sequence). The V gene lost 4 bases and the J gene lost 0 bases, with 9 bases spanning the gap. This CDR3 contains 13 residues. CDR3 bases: TGTGCCTGGAACATGGCAATGAACACTGAAGCTTTCTTT. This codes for CAWNMAMNTEAFF. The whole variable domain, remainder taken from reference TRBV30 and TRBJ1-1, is SQTIHQWPATLVQPVGSPLSLECTVEGTSNPNLYWYRQAAGRGLQLLFYSVGIGQISSEVPQNLSASRPQDRQFILSSKKLLLSDSGFYLCAWNMAMNTEAFFGQGTRLTVV.

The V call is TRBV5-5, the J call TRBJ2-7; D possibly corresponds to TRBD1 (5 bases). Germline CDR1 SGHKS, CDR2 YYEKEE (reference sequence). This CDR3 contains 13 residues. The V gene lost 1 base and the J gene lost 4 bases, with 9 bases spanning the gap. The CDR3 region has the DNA TGTGCCAGCAGCTTGTTAGGGGATTACGAGCAGTACTTC. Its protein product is CASSLLGDYEQYF. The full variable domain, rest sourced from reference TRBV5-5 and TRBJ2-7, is DAGVTQSPTHLIKTRGQQVTLRCSPISGHKSVSWYQQVLGQGPQFIFQYYEKEERGRGNFPDRFSARQFPNYSSELNVNALLLGDSALYLCASSLLGDYEQYFGPGTRLTVT.

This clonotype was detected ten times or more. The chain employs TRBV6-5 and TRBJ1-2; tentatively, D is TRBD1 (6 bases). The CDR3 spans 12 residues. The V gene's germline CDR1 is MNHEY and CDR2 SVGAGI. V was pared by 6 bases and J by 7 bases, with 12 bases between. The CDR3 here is CASSLGGGGYTF. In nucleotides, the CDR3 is TGTGCCAGCAGCTTAGGGGGAGGTGGCTACACCTTC.

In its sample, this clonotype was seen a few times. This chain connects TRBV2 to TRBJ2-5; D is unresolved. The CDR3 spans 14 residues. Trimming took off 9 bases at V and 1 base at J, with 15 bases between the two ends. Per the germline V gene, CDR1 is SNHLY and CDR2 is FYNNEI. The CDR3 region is CARDSADSQETQYF. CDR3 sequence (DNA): TGTGCCAGAGATTCAGCAGATAGCCAAGAGACCCAGTACTTC.

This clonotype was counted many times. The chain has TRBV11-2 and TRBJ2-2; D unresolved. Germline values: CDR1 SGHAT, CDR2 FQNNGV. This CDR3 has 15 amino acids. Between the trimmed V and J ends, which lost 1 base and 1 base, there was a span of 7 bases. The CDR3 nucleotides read TGTGCCAGCAGCTTAGTCTACGGGAACACCGGGGAGCTGTTTTTT. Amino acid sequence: CASSLVYGNTGELFF. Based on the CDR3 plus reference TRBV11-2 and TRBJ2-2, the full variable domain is EAGVAQSPRYKIIEKRQSVAFWCNPISGHATLYWYQQILGQGPKLLIQFQNNGVVDDSQLPKDRFSAERLKGVDSTLKIQPAKLEDSAVYLCASSLVYGNTGELFFGEGSRLTVL.

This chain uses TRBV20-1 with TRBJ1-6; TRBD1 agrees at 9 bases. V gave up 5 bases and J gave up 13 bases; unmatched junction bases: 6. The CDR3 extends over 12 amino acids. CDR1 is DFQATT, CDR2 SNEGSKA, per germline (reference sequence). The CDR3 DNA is TGCAGTGCTTGGACAGGGGCGTCGCCCCTCCACTTT. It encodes CSAWTGASPLHF.

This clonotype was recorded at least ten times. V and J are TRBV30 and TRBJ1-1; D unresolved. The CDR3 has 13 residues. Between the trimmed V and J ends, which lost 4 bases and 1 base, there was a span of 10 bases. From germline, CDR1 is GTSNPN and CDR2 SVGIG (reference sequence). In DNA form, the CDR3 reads TGTGCCTGGACACAAGGCTGGAACACTGAAGCTTTCTTT. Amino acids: CAWTQGWNTEAFF.

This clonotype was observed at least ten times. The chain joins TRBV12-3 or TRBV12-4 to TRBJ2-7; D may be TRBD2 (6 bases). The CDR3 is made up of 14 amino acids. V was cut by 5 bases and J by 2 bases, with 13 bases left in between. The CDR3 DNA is TGTGCCAGCAGTCCCCCAGGGACTGCCTACGAGCAGTACTTC. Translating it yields CASSPPGTAYEQYF.

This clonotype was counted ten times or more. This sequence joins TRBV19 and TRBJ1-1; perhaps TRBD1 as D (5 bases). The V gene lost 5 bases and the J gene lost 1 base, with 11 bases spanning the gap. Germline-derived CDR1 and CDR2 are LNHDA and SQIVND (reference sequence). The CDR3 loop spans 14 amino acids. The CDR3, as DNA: TGTGCCAGTAGTGTTCAAGGGGCGAACACTGAAGCTTTCTTT. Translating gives CASSVQGANTEAFF.

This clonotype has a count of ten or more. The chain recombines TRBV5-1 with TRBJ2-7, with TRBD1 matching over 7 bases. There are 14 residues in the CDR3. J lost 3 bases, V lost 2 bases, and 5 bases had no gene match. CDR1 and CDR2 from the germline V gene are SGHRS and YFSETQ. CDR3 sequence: CASSLDNRGYEQYF. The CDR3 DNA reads TGCGCCAGCAGCTTAGACAACAGGGGCTACGAGCAGTACTTC.

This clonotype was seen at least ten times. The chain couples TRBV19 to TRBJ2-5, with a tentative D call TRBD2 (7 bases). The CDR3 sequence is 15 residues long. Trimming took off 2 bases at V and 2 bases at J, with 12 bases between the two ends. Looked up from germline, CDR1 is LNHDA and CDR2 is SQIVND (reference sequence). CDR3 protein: CASSIIRGAQETQYF. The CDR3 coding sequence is TGTGCCAGTAGTATAATCCGGGGGGCTCAAGAGACCCAGTACTTC. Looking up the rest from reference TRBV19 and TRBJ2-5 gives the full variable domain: DGGITQSPKYLFRKEGQNVTLSCEQNLNHDAMYWYRQDPGQGLRLIYYSQIVNDFQKGDIAEGYSVSREKKESFPLTVTSAQKNPTAFYLCASSIIRGAQETQYFGPGTRLLVL.

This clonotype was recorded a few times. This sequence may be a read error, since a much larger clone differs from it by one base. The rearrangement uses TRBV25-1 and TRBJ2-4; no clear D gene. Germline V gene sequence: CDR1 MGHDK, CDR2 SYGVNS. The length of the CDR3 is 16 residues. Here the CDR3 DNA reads TGTGCCAGCAGTGATGTAAAGGGCTGGTCCAAAGACATTCAGTACTTC. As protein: CASSDVKGWSKDIQYF.

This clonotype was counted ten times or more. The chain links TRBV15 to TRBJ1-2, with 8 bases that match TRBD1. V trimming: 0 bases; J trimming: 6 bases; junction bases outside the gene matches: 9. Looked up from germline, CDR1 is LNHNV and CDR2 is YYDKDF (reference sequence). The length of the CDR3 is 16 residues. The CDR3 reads CATSRDRTGSLDGYTF. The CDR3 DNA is TGTGCCACCAGCAGAGACCGGACAGGGAGTCTGGATGGCTACACCTTC.

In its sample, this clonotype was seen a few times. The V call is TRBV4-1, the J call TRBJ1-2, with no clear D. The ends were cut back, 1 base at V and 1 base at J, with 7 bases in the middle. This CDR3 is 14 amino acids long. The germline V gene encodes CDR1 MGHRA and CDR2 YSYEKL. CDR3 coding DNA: TGCGCCAGCAGCCAAGGAGGGATTAACTATGGCTACACCTTC. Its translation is CASSQGGINYGYTF.

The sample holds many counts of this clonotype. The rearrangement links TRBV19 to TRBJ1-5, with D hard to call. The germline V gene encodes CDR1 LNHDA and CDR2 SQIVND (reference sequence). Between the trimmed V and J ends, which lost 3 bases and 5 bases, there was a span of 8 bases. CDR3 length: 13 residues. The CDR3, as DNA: TGTGCCAGTAGTATGTTAGGAGATCAGCCCCAGCATTTT. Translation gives CASSMLGDQPQHF.

In DNA, the CDR3 is TGTGCCAGCAGTTACTCTGGCGGGACCCCTTCCTACGAGCAGTACTTC. Translated: CASSYSGGTPSYEQYF. V usage is TRBV6-5 and J usage is TRBJ2-7; D is possibly TRBD2 (6 bases). The CDR3 contains 16 residues. Germline-derived CDR1 and CDR2 are MNHEY and SVGAGI. Trimming took off 0 bases at V and 1 base at J, with 13 bases between the two ends.

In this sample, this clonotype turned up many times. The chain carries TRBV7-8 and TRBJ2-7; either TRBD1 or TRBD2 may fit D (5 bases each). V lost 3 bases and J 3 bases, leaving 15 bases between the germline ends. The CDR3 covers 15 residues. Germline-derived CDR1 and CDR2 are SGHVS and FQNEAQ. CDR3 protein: CASSFQPGRHYEQYF. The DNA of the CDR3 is TGTGCCAGCAGCTTCCAGCCGGGACGGCACTACGAGCAGTACTTC. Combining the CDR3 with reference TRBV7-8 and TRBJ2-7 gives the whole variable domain GAGVSQSPRYKVAKRGQDVALRCDPISGHVSLFWYQQALGQGPEFLTYFQNEAQLDKSGLPSDRFFAERPEGSVSTLKIQRTQQEDSAVYLCASSFQPGRHYEQYFGPGTRLTVT.

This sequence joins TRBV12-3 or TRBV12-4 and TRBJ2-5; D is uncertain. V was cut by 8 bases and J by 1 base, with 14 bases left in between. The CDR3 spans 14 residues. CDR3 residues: CASASSGFQETQYF. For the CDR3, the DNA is TGTGCCAGCGCATCGTCCGGGTTCCAAGAGACCCAGTACTTC.

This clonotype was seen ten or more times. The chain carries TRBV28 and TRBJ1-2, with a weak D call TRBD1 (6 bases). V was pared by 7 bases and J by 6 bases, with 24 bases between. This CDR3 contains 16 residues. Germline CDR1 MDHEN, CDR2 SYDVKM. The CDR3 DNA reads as TGTGCCAGCACCCCTTGGTCTGGGGGGGGCGAGGATGGCTACACCTTC. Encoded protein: CASTPWSGGGEDGYTF.